This T cell receptor (beta chain) was sequenced in a study of T cells after yellow fever vaccination. V gave up 2 bases and J gave up 0 bases, with 12 bases separating them. CDR3 length equals 15 residues. Germline loops: CDR1 SGHRS, CDR2 YFSETQ. Template switching by 5'RACE produced TCR cDNA, adding a universal primer site and UMIs. TCRdb independently ran MiXCR on the 5' RACE reads; one entry per CDR3 protein. The data contain under 500,000 distinct CDR3 sequences, approximately 19% of them singletons. The clonotype originates from a man between 18 and 35 years old who received the YFV17D yellow fever vaccine. The rearrangement links TRBV5-1 to TRBJ2-7; D is possibly TRBD1 (6 bases). Sequenced here: PBMCs, sampled before the yellow fever booster vaccination. CDR3 coding DNA: TGCGCCAGCAGCTTCGGACAGTCCTACTCCTACGAGCAGTACTTC. Encoded protein: CASSFGQSYSYEQYF.